These 23 T cell receptor beta chains came from one sample sequenced in a study of blood T cell repertoires in COVID-19. Using immunoSEQ multiplex PCR, the repertoire was profiled, and TCRdb retains in-frame clones only, with some absent. This sample has about 210,000 clones; about 89% occur once, and the top ten carry about 5%. Input material: peripheral blood. The receptors derive from a middle-aged woman with acute or convalescent COVID-19.

The chain couples TRBV19 to TRBJ1-1; perhaps TRBD1 as D (6 bases). Trimming removed 5 bases from V and 1 base from J, with 14 bases in between. CDR3 length: 15 amino acids. CDR1 LNHDA and CDR2 SQIVND come from the germline V gene (reference sequence). CDR3 loop: CASSPRDIPNTEAFF. The CDR3 DNA reads TGTGCCAGTAGTCCAAGGGACATCCCGAACACTGAAGCTTTCTTT.

This rearrangement joins TRBV23-1 to TRBJ1-4; 8 bases match TRBD1. TRBV23-1 is sorted into the ORF group, with uncertain function. V lost 2 bases and J lost 4; bases outside the gene matches: 3. CDR3 length: 15 residues. Here the CDR3 reads CASSQPDRGNEKLFF. In nucleotides, the CDR3 is TGCGCCAGCAGTCAACCCGACAGGGGTAATGAAAAACTGTTTTTT.

V is TRBV29-1 and J is TRBJ1-2; 7 positions match TRBD1. Germline lookup yields CDR1 SQVTM and CDR2 ANQGSEA. Trimming cost V 6 bases and J 5 bases; bases outside gene matches: 0. This CDR3 spans 10 amino acids. DNA for the CDR3: TGCAGCGTACAGGGGTATGGCTACACCTTC. Translated: CSVQGYGYTF. Variable domain in full (rest from reference TRBV29-1 and TRBJ1-2): SAVISQKPSRDICQRGTSLTIQCQVDSQVTMMFWYRQQPGQSLTLIATANQGSEATYESGFVIDKFPISRPNLTFSTLTVSNMSPEDSSIYLCSVQGYGYTFGSGTRLTVV.

This clone has a single count. The chain employs TRBV11-3 and TRBJ2-5, with 9 nucleotides matching TRBD2. Trimming cost V 1 base and J 2 bases; bases outside gene matches: 5. This CDR3 spans 16 amino acids. Germline V gene sequence: CDR1 SGHNT, CDR2 YENEEA. The CDR3 loop is CASSLGLAGSQETQYF. DNA of the CDR3: TGTGCCAGCAGCTTAGGGCTAGCGGGGTCGCAAGAGACCCAGTACTTC. Filled out from reference TRBV11-3 and TRBJ2-5, the complete variable domain reads EAGVVQSPRYKIIEKKQPVAFWCNPISGHNTLYWYLQNLGQGPELLIRYENEEAVDDSQLPKDRFSAERLKGVDSTLKIQPAELGDSAVYLCASSLGLAGSQETQYFGPGTRLLVL.

V is TRBV6-5 and J is TRBJ1-1, with TRBD1 matching 7 bases. Looked up from germline, CDR1 is MNHEY and CDR2 is SVGAGI. J was trimmed by 7 bases and V by 4 bases; bases with no gene match: 12. The CDR3 consists of 15 residues. The CDR3 bases are TGTGCCAGCAGTTCCCCCGACAGGGCTTTGGGTGAAGCTTTCTTT. This encodes CASSSPDRALGEAFF.

The chain is built from TRBV7-6 and TRBJ2-3; 7 bases align to TRBD2. CDR1 is SGHVS and CDR2 is FNYEAQ in the germline V gene. J lost 8 bases, V lost 1 base, and 0 bases had no gene match. The CDR3 spans 12 residues. In nucleotides, the CDR3 is TGTGCCAGCAGCTTAGGGGAGGGTACGCAGTATTTT. Translated: CASSLGEGTQYF.

This sequence joins TRBV6-2 or TRBV6-3 and TRBJ1-1; a possible D gene is TRBD1 (5 bases). V lost 0 bases, J lost 1 base, and 9 bases lay in between. CDR1 MNHEY and CDR2 SVGEGT come from the germline V gene. This CDR3 has 15 amino acids. The CDR3 DNA reads as TGTGCCAGCAGTTACTCGACAGCGGGGAACACTGAAGCTTTCTTT. Translated, it gives CASSYSTAGNTEAFF.

This clone was recorded once. The chain combines TRBV4-1 with TRBJ1-4, with 8 bases lining up with TRBD1. Looked up from germline, CDR1 is MGHRA and CDR2 is YSYEKL. J was trimmed by 7 bases and V by 3 bases; bases with no gene match: 10. The CDR3 length is 16 residues. CDR3 coding DNA: TGCGCCAGCAGCCAGGCCATGGGACAGGTCGCTGAAAAACTGTTTTTT. Translating it yields CASSQAMGQVAEKLFF.

This chain links TRBV3-1 (or the pseudogene TRBV3-2) with TRBJ2-5; TRBD2 is a possible D gene (6 bases). V lost 2 bases and J lost 1, with 14 bases in between. Germline assignment: CDR1 LGHDT and CDR2 YNNKEL (reference sequence). The CDR3 length is 16 residues. CDR3 loop: CASSQLGLALQETQYF. CDR3 bases: TGTGCCAGCAGCCAACTGGGGCTAGCGCTCCAAGAGACCCAGTACTTC.

This chain links TRBV7-2 with TRBJ1-4, with TRBD1 matching 10 bases. The trim removed 5 bases at V and 3 bases at J, leaving 6 bases unmatched. The CDR3 consists of 16 residues. CDR1 and CDR2 from the germline V gene are SGHTA and FQGNSA. The CDR3 nucleotides read TGTGCCAGCAGCCTCCGACAGGGGGCAGCTAATGAAAAACTGTTTTTT. This translates into CASSLRQGAANEKLFF. Filled out from reference TRBV7-2 and TRBJ1-4, the complete variable domain reads GAGVSQSPSNKVTEKGKDVELRCDPISGHTALYWYRQSLGQGLEFLIYFQGNSAPDKSGLPSDRFSAERTGGSVSTLTIQRTQQEDSAVYLCASSLRQGAANEKLFFGSGTQLSVL.

The J gene is TRBJ1-5, the V gene TRBV7-8, with D possibly matching TRBD1 (5 bases). The germline CDR1 and CDR2 sequences are SGHVS and FQNEAQ. The CDR3 has 13 amino acids. V was cut by 4 bases and J by 5 bases, with 9 bases left in between. CDR3 DNA sequence: TGTGCCAGCAGCTCCGGGGGGGATCAGCCCCAGCATTTT. Protein: CASSSGGDQPQHF.

V and J are TRBV2 and TRBJ1-4, with D possibly matching TRBD1 (6 bases). The V end lost 6 bases, the J end lost 2 bases, and 13 bases lay between the germline ends. The CDR3 contains 15 residues. Germline CDR1 SNHLY, CDR2 FYNNEI. CDR3 DNA: TGTGCCAGCAGGGAGGACAGTCGCACTAATGAAAAACTGTTTTTT. This gives the protein CASREDSRTNEKLFF.

This rearrangement joins TRBV5-5 to TRBJ2-7; D remains unclear. Trimming took off 3 bases at V and 12 bases at J, with 19 bases between the two ends. CDR1 SGHKS and CDR2 YYEKEE come from the germline V gene (reference sequence). CDR3 length equals 13 residues. The CDR3 loop is CASSYLRHEVGYV. CDR3 nucleotides: TGTGCCAGCAGCTACCTCCGTCACGAGGTAGGGTACGTC.

The chain couples TRBV3-1 (or the pseudogene TRBV3-2) to TRBJ2-1; the match to TRBD2 covers 13 bases. J lost 0 bases, V lost 5 bases, and 10 bases had no gene match. The V gene's germline CDR1 is LGHDT and CDR2 YNNKEL (reference sequence). CDR3 size: 19 residues. As DNA, the CDR3 is TGTGCCAGCAGCTATTGGACTAGCGGGGGCCGCGGCTCCTACAATGAGCAGTTCTTC. Translation gives CASSYWTSGGRGSYNEQFF.

The chain uses TRBV24-1 and TRBJ1-1; a weak D match, TRBD1 (6 bases). V dropped 7 bases and J dropped 3 bases, with 14 bases sitting between them. Germline V gene data show CDR1 as KGHDR and CDR2 as SFDVKD. This CDR3 spans 14 amino acids. The CDR3 DNA reads as TGTGCCACCAGGCCAGGGGAGAAGGACACTGAAGCTTTCTTT. This gives the protein CATRPGEKDTEAFF.

The chain carries TRBV5-1 and TRBJ1-2; tentatively, D is TRBD1 (5 bases). The CDR3 sequence is 17 residues long. Looked up from germline, CDR1 is SGHRS and CDR2 is YFSETQ. Trimming cost V 2 bases and J 6 bases, with 23 bases left between them. The CDR3 bases are TGCGCCAGCAGCTTCTCCGGGGGGGTACTTCTGAAGGATGGCTACACCTTC. It encodes CASSFSGGVLLKDGYTF.

The chain uses TRBV5-1 and TRBJ2-1; TRBD1 aligns across 10 bases. J was trimmed by 8 bases and V by 4 bases; bases with no gene match: 6. The CDR3 covers 14 residues. Per germline, CDR1 SGHRS and CDR2 YFSETQ. CDR3 residues: CASSQGQGIDEQFF. The CDR3 DNA is TGCGCCAGCAGCCAGGGACAGGGGATCGATGAGCAGTTCTTC.

The J gene is TRBJ2-3, the V gene TRBV6-4; 9 nucleotides align to TRBD2. V was clipped by 3 bases and J by 5 bases; unmatched bases: 9. This CDR3 has 16 amino acids. Germline assignment: CDR1 MRHNA and CDR2 SNTAGT. CDR3 bases: TGTGCCAGCAGTGAGGGCAGCGGGGGGTTCTTAGATACGCAGTATTTT. Protein product: CASSEGSGGFLDTQYF.

The chain has TRBV15 and TRBJ2-7, with D hard to call. V was shortened by 0 bases and J by 5 bases, with 8 bases between the two germline ends. The CDR3 sequence is 13 residues long. CDR1 and CDR2 (germline): LNHNV, YYDKDF (reference sequence). Written as DNA, the CDR3 is TGTGCCACCAGCAGAGATCCATCCAACGAGCAGTACGTC. Translation: CATSRDPSNEQYV.

The chain uses TRBV19 and TRBJ2-3, with D perhaps matching TRBD1 (6 bases). Germline V lookup: CDR1 LNHDA, CDR2 SQIVND (reference sequence). The CDR3 has 14 amino acids. The V end was cut by 3 bases, the J end by 2 bases, with 9 bases between. DNA of the CDR3: TGTGCCAGTAGTATCGGACAGTCCACAGATACGCAGTATTTT. Amino acid sequence: CASSIGQSTDTQYF.

This sequence joins TRBV6-5 and TRBJ1-2, with 12 bases lining up with TRBD1. The CDR3 covers 15 residues. J lost 5 bases, V lost 6 bases, and 7 bases had no gene match. Germline assignment: CDR1 MNHEY and CDR2 SVGAGI. Written as DNA, the CDR3 is TGTGCCAGCAGAACCGGGACAGGGGGCTGGTATGGCTACACCTTC. This sequence encodes CASRTGTGGWYGYTF.

The chain combines TRBV9 with TRBJ1-1; 7 bases match TRBD1. Germline V lookup: CDR1 SGDLS, CDR2 YYNGEE. V was clipped by 3 bases and J by 3 bases; unmatched bases: 5. There are 14 residues in the CDR3. CDR3 bases: TGTGCCAGCAGCGAGACAGGGATAGACACTGAAGCTTTCTTT. As protein: CASSETGIDTEAFF. Combining the CDR3 with reference TRBV9 and TRBJ1-1 gives the whole variable domain DSGVTQTPKHLITATGQRVTLRCSPRSGDLSVYWYQQSLDQGLQFLIQYYNGEERAKGNILERFSAQQFPDLHSELNLSSLELGDSALYFCASSETGIDTEAFFGQGTRLTVV.

The rearrangement uses TRBV6-6 and TRBJ1-2; tentatively, D is TRBD1 (6 bases). The CDR3 length is 13 residues. Trimming left V 7 bases short and J 3 bases short, with 12 bases between. CDR1 and CDR2 (germline): MNHNY, SVGAGI (reference sequence). The CDR3 nucleotides read TGTGCCAGCAAGGATGGACAGTACTATGGCTACACCTTC. This encodes CASKDGQYYGYTF.